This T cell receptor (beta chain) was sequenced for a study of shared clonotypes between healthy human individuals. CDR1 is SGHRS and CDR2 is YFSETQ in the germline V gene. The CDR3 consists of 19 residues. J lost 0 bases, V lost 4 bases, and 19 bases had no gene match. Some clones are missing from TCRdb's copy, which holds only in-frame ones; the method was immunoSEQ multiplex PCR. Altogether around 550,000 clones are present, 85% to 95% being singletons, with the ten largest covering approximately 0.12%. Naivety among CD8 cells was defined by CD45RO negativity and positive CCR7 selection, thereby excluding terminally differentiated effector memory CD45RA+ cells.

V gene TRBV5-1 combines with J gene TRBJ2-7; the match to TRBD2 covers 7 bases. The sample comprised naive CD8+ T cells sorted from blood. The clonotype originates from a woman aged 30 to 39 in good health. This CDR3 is CASSAGVRQPEISSYEQYF. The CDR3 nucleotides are TGCGCCAGCAGCGCGGGGGTGAGACAGCCTGAGATCAGCTCCTACGAGCAGTACTTC.